The 25 T cell receptor beta chains presented below share a single source sample, sequenced in a study of chemoradiotherapy in HPV16-positive cancers. The assay was immunoSEQ multiplex PCR, and TCRdb's table has in-frame clones only and misses some. In the table there are about 20,000 clones, roughly 66% of which are singletons. The sample was collected from a patient who underwent chemoradiotherapy. Receptors were obtained from a human donor with HPV-associated anogenital cancer.

The chain carries TRBV6-6 and TRBJ2-4; D not certain. V was shortened by 0 bases and J by 10 bases, with 13 bases between the two germline ends. Germline CDR1 and CDR2: MNHNY and SVGAGI (reference sequence). The CDR3 totals 14 residues. CDR3 nucleotide sequence: TGTGCCAGCAGTTACTCGATCTTAAGTAATATTCAGTACTTC. It specifies CASSYSILSNIQYF.

V usage is TRBV9 and J usage is TRBJ1-2, with TRBD1 matching over 9 bases. V shed 4 bases and J 7 bases; nucleotides not matched to a gene: 8. Looked up from germline, CDR1 is SGDLS and CDR2 is YYNGEE. The CDR3 has 14 residues. The CDR3 nucleotides read TGTGCCAGCAGCCGGGGACAGGGTCGGGGTGGCTACACCTTC. This encodes CASSRGQGRGGYTF.

Only one count was recorded for this clone. The chain recombines TRBV11-3 with TRBJ2-7; D is uncertain. Germline CDR1 SGHNT, CDR2 YENEEA. Trimming took off 1 base at V and 9 bases at J, with 7 bases between the two ends. This CDR3 is built from 11 residues. CDR3 nucleotides: TGTGCCAGCAGCTTAGCCCTGAGGCAGTACTTC. It codes for CASSLALRQYF.

This clone was recorded a few times. The chain joins TRBV30 to TRBJ2-4; TRBD1 matches 9 bases. Germline loops: CDR1 GTSNPN, CDR2 SVGIG (reference sequence). The CDR3 is made up of 13 amino acids. V shed 3 bases and J 5 bases; nucleotides not matched to a gene: 2. CDR3: CAWRGTGQNIQYF. CDR3 bases: TGTGCCTGGAGAGGGACAGGGCAAAACATTCAGTACTTC.

The chain combines TRBV6-1 with TRBJ1-1; D is undetermined. The V gene lost 6 bases and the J gene lost 7 bases, with 9 bases spanning the gap. The CDR3 sequence is 11 residues long. Germline loops: CDR1 MNHNS, CDR2 SASEGT. CDR3: CASRVEGEAFF. The DNA for the CDR3 is TGTGCCAGCAGGGTAGAGGGTGAAGCTTTCTTT.

The CDR3 loop is CAWRQHGSNQPQHF. CDR3 bases: TGTGCCTGGAGACAGCACGGAAGCAATCAGCCCCAGCATTTT. The chain is built from TRBV30 and TRBJ1-5, with D unclear. The CDR3 extends over 14 amino acids. CDR1 and CDR2 (germline): GTSNPN, SVGIG (reference sequence). V was cut by 3 bases and J by 1 base, with 10 bases left in between.

V is TRBV19 and J is TRBJ2-3; TRBD2 aligns across 11 bases. With 3 bases clipped from V and 2 bases from J, the junction kept 4 bases outside the gene matches. Germline V CDR1 and CDR2: LNHDA, SQIVND (reference sequence). The CDR3 length is 16 residues. The CDR3 bases are TGTGCCAGTAGTATGGGGACTAGCGGTAACACAGATACGCAGTATTTT. Protein sequence: CASSMGTSGNTDTQYF.

The V call is TRBV15, the J call TRBJ1-6; D is possibly TRBD1 (6 bases). Trimming left V 0 bases short and J 9 bases short, with 12 bases between. CDR3 length: 15 amino acids. CDR1 LNHNV and CDR2 YYDKDF come from the germline V gene (reference sequence). CDR3 DNA sequence: TGTGCCACCAGCAGAGATATGGGGGCGGGTTCACCCCTCCACTTT. Protein: CATSRDMGAGSPLHF.

V gene TRBV4-3 combines with J gene TRBJ2-3; TRBD2 aligns across 9 bases. CDR3 length: 16 residues. V lost 3 bases to trimming and J lost 4 bases; unmatched junction nucleotides: 8. Germline V lookup: CDR1 LGHNA, CDR2 YSLEER. The DNA of the CDR3 is TGCGCCAGCAGCCATCAGGTTAGCGGGAGATCAGATACGCAGTATTTT. Its translation: CASSHQVSGRSDTQYF.

The CDR3 coding sequence is TGTGCCAGCAGCGTAGAGGCGGGGAGGAACACCATATATTTT. Translating gives CASSVEAGRNTIYF. The V and J genes are TRBV9 and TRBJ1-3, with D unresolved. The V end lost 0 bases, the J end lost 7 bases, and 11 bases lay between the germline ends. This CDR3 has 14 residues. Germline values: CDR1 SGDLS, CDR2 YYNGEE.

V is TRBV15 and J is TRBJ1-5; D possibly corresponds to TRBD1 (6 bases). Trimming stripped 1 base from V and 6 bases from J, with 10 bases between. The germline gives CDR1 LNHNV, CDR2 YYDKDF (reference sequence). The CDR3 has 14 residues. In DNA form, the CDR3 reads TGTGCCACCAGCAGAGGGGGGCCGGGTCAGCCCCAGCATTTT. Protein sequence: CATSRGGPGQPQHF.

The chain joins TRBV4-1 to TRBJ2-7; the D is unclear. CDR3 length: 14 amino acids. V was clipped by 4 bases and J by 6 bases, with 16 bases between them. Germline V gene sequence: CDR1 MGHRA, CDR2 YSYEKL. CDR3 sequence: CASSRILGWSEQYF. The DNA of the CDR3 is TGCGCCAGCAGCCGGATACTGGGGTGGAGCGAGCAGTACTTC.

This clone showed up just a few times. The chain couples TRBV11-1 to TRBJ1-1; 7 positions match TRBD1. Germline lookup yields CDR1 SGHAT and CDR2 FQDESV (reference sequence). CDR3 size: 15 residues. V gave up 5 bases and J gave up 1 base; unmatched junction bases: 7. CDR3 in amino acids: CASSIRTGWNTEAFF. As DNA, the CDR3 is TGTGCCAGCAGCATTCGGACAGGTTGGAACACTGAAGCTTTCTTT.

V and J are TRBV5-1 and TRBJ1-3; D uncertain. Trimming took 2 bases from V and 0 from J, leaving 12 bases between them. The germline V gene has CDR1 SGHRS and CDR2 YFSETQ. This CDR3 is 16 amino acids long. The CDR3 coding sequence is TGCGCCAGCAGCTTAGGGTCTGTGAGCTCTGGAAACACCATATATTTT. Translating gives CASSLGSVSSGNTIYF.

The chain has TRBV27 and TRBJ2-1, with 13 bases that match TRBD2. CDR1 and CDR2 from the germline V gene are MNHEY and SMNVEV (reference sequence). Germline trimming cut 3 bases from V and 8 bases from J; bases unmatched to any gene: 4. This CDR3 spans 15 amino acids. CDR3 sequence: CASSLTSGGSHEQFF. The CDR3 bases are TGTGCCAGCAGTTTGACTAGCGGGGGGTCGCATGAGCAGTTCTTC.

This clone was recorded once. The DNA for the CDR3 is TGTGCCAGCGGAATGACGGTGAACACTGAAGCTTTCTTT. The encoded protein is CASGMTVNTEAFF. The chain is built from TRBV5-4 and TRBJ1-1; D unclear. The CDR3 spans 13 residues. Looked up from germline, CDR1 is SGHNT and CDR2 is YYREEE (reference sequence). The V end was cut by 7 bases, the J end by 0 bases, with 10 bases between. Full variable domain (remainder filled in from reference TRBV5-4 and TRBJ1-1): ETGVTQSPTHLIKTRGQQVTLRCSSQSGHNTVSWYQQALGQGPQFIFQYYREEENGRGNFPPRFSGLQFPNYSSELNVNALELDDSALYLCASGMTVNTEAFFGQGTRLTVV.

The rearrangement links TRBV7-9 to TRBJ2-6; a weak D match, TRBD1 (6 bases). CDR1 is SEHNR, CDR2 FQNEAQ, per germline (reference sequence). Between the trimmed V and J ends, which lost 5 bases and 1 base, there was a span of 9 bases. The length of the CDR3 is 15 residues. CDR3 bases: TGTGCCAGCAGCCTGGGGACATCTGGGGCCAACGTCCTGACTTTC. Its protein is CASSLGTSGANVLTF.

The V and J genes are TRBV19 and TRBJ1-5, with 7 bases fitting TRBD1. The junction had 3 bases not matched to a gene; V was cut back by 4 bases and J by 0 bases. In germline, CDR1 is LNHDA, CDR2 SQIVND (reference sequence). CDR3 length: 15 amino acids. The CDR3 nucleotides read TGTGCCAGTAGTAGGGGACAGTATAGCAATCAGCCCCAGCATTTT. Its translation is CASSRGQYSNQPQHF.

The chain combines TRBV5-8 with TRBJ2-6; D might be TRBD2 (5 bases). V was pared by 1 base and J by 0 bases, with 8 bases between. The CDR3 sequence is 16 residues long. The germline CDR1 and CDR2 sequences are SGHTS and YDEGEE. The CDR3 sequence: CASSLRAGSGANVLTF. The CDR3 nucleotides are TGTGCCAGCAGCTTGAGGGCGGGCTCTGGGGCCAACGTCCTGACTTTC.

V usage is TRBV30 and J usage is TRBJ2-7, with 7 bases fitting TRBD1. J lost 5 bases, V lost 7 bases, and 8 bases had no gene match. CDR3 length equals 12 residues. Germline V gene sequence: CDR1 GTSNPN, CDR2 SVGIG (reference sequence). The CDR3 region is CASKTGPHEQYF. DNA of the CDR3: TGTGCCTCGAAGACAGGGCCCCACGAGCAGTACTTC.

V gene TRBV11-2 combines with J gene TRBJ2-2, with 7 nucleotides matching TRBD1. Germline V gene lookup returns CDR1 SGHAT and CDR2 FQNNGV. The CDR3 consists of 15 residues. The J segment lost 6 bases and the V segment lost 3 bases, leaving 7 bases of the junction unmatched. CDR3 in DNA: TGTGCCAGCAGCTTTTCAGGGGGACGGGCCGGGGAGCTGTTTTTT. This codes for CASSFSGGRAGELFF.

The J gene is TRBJ2-7, the V gene TRBV30; TRBD1 aligns across 7 bases. Germline CDR1 GTSNPN, CDR2 SVGIG (reference sequence). This CDR3 contains 17 residues. V lost 0 bases, J lost 0 bases, and 11 bases stayed unmatched. In DNA form, the CDR3 reads TGTGCCTGGAGTGTGACCCCTGGCAGGGGGAGCTCCTACGAGCAGTACTTC. Encoded protein: CAWSVTPGRGSSYEQYF.

The rearrangement joins TRBV7-9 to TRBJ2-7, with TRBD2 identical over 7 bases. Germline trimming cut 2 bases from V and 4 bases from J; bases unmatched to any gene: 5. Germline lookup yields CDR1 SEHNR and CDR2 FQNEAQ (reference sequence). This CDR3 is built from 14 residues. CDR3 DNA: TGTGCCAGCAGCTTAAAAGGGGAGGGTTACGAGCAGTACTTC. Protein sequence: CASSLKGEGYEQYF.

The chain uses TRBV6-5 and TRBJ2-1; D possibly uses TRBD1 or TRBD2 (6 bases each). Germline CDR1 MNHEY, CDR2 SVGAGI. There are 15 residues in the CDR3. V was pared by 6 bases and J by 2 bases, with 14 bases between. The chain's CDR3 is CASSKTGTAYNEQFF. The CDR3 nucleotides are TGTGCCAGCAGCAAAACAGGGACTGCCTACAATGAGCAGTTCTTC.

The rearrangement links TRBV6-6 to TRBJ1-4; 7 bases map to TRBD1. From germline, CDR1 is MNHNY and CDR2 SVGAGI (reference sequence). J lost 7 bases, V lost 11 bases, and 10 bases had no gene match. The CDR3 has 13 residues. This CDR3 is CACNRGSGEKLFF. The CDR3 coding sequence is TGTGCCTGCAACAGGGGAAGTGGTGAAAAACTGTTTTTT.